This record concerns one TCR beta chain sequence. Its target is not known. This sample is part of a study of cytomegalovirus exposure and HLA in healthy donors. General study results and limits: Later on, an analysis tied some 17,000 TCR beta sequences to HLA alleles at 0.05 false discovery rate. The study flagged roughly 150 TCR beta chains as cytomegalovirus-associated. Reported findings show TCR beta sequences accurately forecast HLA-A and HLA-B alleles in most subjects.

The CDR3 contains 14 residues. The germline V gene encodes CDR1 SGDLS and CDR2 YYNGEE. The V gene lost 0 bases and the J gene lost 2 bases, with 5 bases spanning the gap. The PCR used 60 Vbeta and 13 Jbeta primers. TCRdb's copy holds only in-frame clones and misses some; the assay was immunoSEQ multiplex PCR. Of 100,000 to 150,000 clones listed, about four fifths are singletons. The V call is TRBV9, the J call TRBJ2-2; D not resolved. Source material: PBMCs. The origin of this receptor is a woman aged 45-65 years in good health and CMV-seropositive. The CDR3 protein is CASSVDKNTGELFF. CDR3 bases: TGTGCCAGCAGCGTAGACAAAAACACCGGGGAGCTGTTTTTT.